Listed below are T cell receptor beta chains from one sample, sequenced in a study of blood T cell repertoires in COVID-19. TCRdb keeps only in-frame clones here, not all; method: immunoSEQ multiplex PCR. The sample comprises about 68,000 clones, roughly 87% of which are singletons, and roughly 8% rests with the top ten. The sample taken for sequencing was peripheral blood. Source of these receptors: a man aged 45 to 65 with active COVID-19. Both conserved end residues are part of each CDR3. Rows may omit the clone size; those that give it use once, few, many or a size class.

v_call clone_size cdr3_aa
TRBV15 NA CATSRDTRTDTQYF
TRBV5-1 NA CASSLVGLPNTEAFF
TRBV6-5 NA CASYLGTASGNTIYF
TRBV5-3 few CARGQPGELFF
TRBV11-2 NA CASSFLRGRGNEQFF
TRBV9 once CASSVSGGADTQYF
TRBV9 NA CASSDTGGSYNEQFF
TRBV6-2/TRBV6-3 NA CASSLTGPDQPQHF
TRBV10-3 NA CAIRQSNYGYTF
TRBV6-5 NA CASSLGDSPLHF
TRBV6-6 few CASSYRRDRGTEAFF
TRBV7-9 once CASSLDIQGAEGYTF
TRBV9 NA CASSVSGVTQETQYF
TRBV3-1/TRBV3-2 NA CASSQTVQGQQYF
TRBV7-2 NA CASSFGRLSTYEQYF
TRBV9 NA CASSAEGASEAFF
TRBV6-2/TRBV6-3 NA CASSYLGTHTDTQYF
TRBV4-1 once CASSQPTGPYGYTF
TRBV4-3 once CASSQARRPSSTDTQYF
TRBV7-9 NA CASSFREVPLTEAFF
TRBV12-3/TRBV12-4 NA CASSLREGEQFF
TRBV7-2 NA CASSSEGQNYEQYF
TRBV5-6 NA CASSSARVGNQPQHF
TRBV5-4 NA CASSLEQQETQYF
TRBV6-2/TRBV6-3 NA CASSYSLGSGVHF
TRBV19 NA CASSAGQLAYEQYF
TRBV6-6 NA CASSRDRSVTEAFF
TRBV20-1 NA CSASDAGTGRDEQYF
TRBV5-1 NA CASSRGTAGNEQFF
TRBV6-2/TRBV6-3 NA CASSRQKAEAFF
TRBV7-9 NA CASSLRGDRGYTF
TRBV5-4 NA CASSPGGENTEAFF
TRBV19 NA CASSDGGQDYEQYF
TRBV7-8 NA CASSAAGTGVNNEQFF
TRBV27 NA CASSLSPTAYNEQFF
TRBV6-5 NA CASSYSGQGGFEQYF
TRBV15 NA CATSRDQNNYGYTF